This T cell receptor beta chain came from a study of blood T cell repertoires in COVID-19. Study-level information: COVID-19 samples, acute and convalescent, were from the United States, Italy and Spain. From T cells, B-cell-depleted T cells, or PBMCs came the material, which was cDNA or gDNA.

In the study's own analysis: For nucleated cells, counts were estimated from reference gene primer amplification. Profiled with immunoSEQ multiplex PCR; TCRdb holds only in-frame clones, not every one. Clone size and V and J calls were adopted from that table, with D and trimming inferred from the DNA. This sample has 80,000 to 100,000 clones, with nearly 90% found just once. Only one count was recorded for this clone. The CDR3 contains 14 residues. With 1 base removed from V and 1 base from J, the gap between germline ends came to 8 bases. Germline assignment: CDR1 SGHNT and CDR2 YYREEE (reference sequence).

The TCR was taken from a man aged 65 to 85 with acute or convalescent COVID-19. This chain uses TRBV5-4 with TRBJ1-1; D remains ambiguous. Material: peripheral blood. The CDR3 DNA follows: TGTGCCAGCAGCTTGCCCCAGAAGAACACTGAAGCTTTCTTT. This sequence encodes CASSLPQKNTEAFF.